This T cell receptor (beta chain) was identified during a study of OX40 agonist ivuxolimab in advanced cancers. Trimming stripped 6 bases from V and 3 bases from J, with 12 bases between. The CDR3 is 13 amino acids. Germline CDR1 MNHNY, CDR2 SVGAGI (reference sequence). TCRdb's table, derived via immunoSEQ multiplex PCR, lists solely in-frame clones and lacks some. This sample yields 99,000 or so clones, of which roughly 94% are seen a single time; 0.15% to 0.2% belongs to the top ten. This receptor was taken from an adult with an advanced solid tumor such as melanoma, head and neck, liver or kidney cancer. This rearrangement joins TRBV6-6 to TRBJ2-7, with D perhaps matching TRBD1 (5 bases). The sequencing here drew on CD4+ or CD8+ T cells sorted from blood, taken in a trial of the OX40 agonist ivuxolimab. CDR3 in DNA: TGTGCCAGCAGCCCCATGGGGCTCTACGAGCAGTACTTC. This gives the protein CASSPMGLYEQYF.